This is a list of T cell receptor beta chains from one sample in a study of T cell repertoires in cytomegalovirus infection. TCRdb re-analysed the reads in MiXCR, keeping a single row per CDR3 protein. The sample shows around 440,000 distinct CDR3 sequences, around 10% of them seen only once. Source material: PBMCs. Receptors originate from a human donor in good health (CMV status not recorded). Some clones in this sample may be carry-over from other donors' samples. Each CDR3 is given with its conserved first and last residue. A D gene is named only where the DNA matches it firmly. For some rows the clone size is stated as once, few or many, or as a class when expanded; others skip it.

CSPRMRQGSYEQYF TGCAGCCCTAGGATGAGGCAGGGCTCCTACGAGCAGTACTTC . TRBJ2-7 . TRBV29-1
CASSQDRTVNSPLHF TGTGCCAGCAGCCAAGATAGAACAGTCAATTCACCCCTCCACTTT . TRBJ1-6 many TRBV4-2
CASSPPLGRYNEQFF TGTGCCAGCAGCCCCCCCCTTGGCCGGTACAATGAGCAGTTCTTC . TRBJ2-1 . TRBV3-1
CASSLRRQSGDWEQYF TGTGCCAGCAGCTTAAGACGGCAGAGTGGGGATTGGGAGCAGTACTTC . TRBJ2-7 many TRBV7-6
CASNTITNPYEQYF TGTGCCAGCAACACTATAACTAACCCCTACGAGCAGTACTTC . TRBJ2-7 many TRBV28
CASSQRSGLNEQYF TGTGCCAGCAGCCAACGTTCCGGACTCAACGAGCAGTACTTC . TRBJ2-7 . TRBV3-1
CASSQEGKAGVGEETQYF TGTGCCAGCAGCCAAGAAGGTAAAGCGGGAGTTGGCGAGGAGACCCAGTACTTC TRBD2 TRBJ2-5 many TRBV4-2
CASSQDRLGNTEAFF TGTGCCAGCAGCCAAGATCGTTTAGGAAACACTGAAGCTTTCTTT . TRBJ1-1 many TRBV4-2
CASSLRWDRENYGYTF TGTGCCAGCAGTTTAAGGTGGGACAGGGAGAACTATGGCTACACCTTC TRBD1 TRBJ1-2 many TRBV27
CASSRTSYNSPLHF TGTGCCAGCAGCAGGACCTCCTATAATTCACCCCTCCACTTT . TRBJ1-6 . TRBV2
CATSDYAYNEQFF TGTGCCACCAGTGATTATGCGTACAATGAGCAGTTCTTC . TRBJ2-1 . TRBV24-1
CASSQDSRTTKETQYF TGTGCCAGCAGCCAAGATTCGCGGACTACCAAAGAGACCCAGTACTTC . TRBJ2-5 many TRBV14
CASGPGTSGRVYNEQFF TGTGCTAGTGGTCCCGGGACTAGCGGGAGAGTCTACAATGAGCAGTTCTTC TRBD2 TRBJ2-1 many TRBV12-5
CASSLRNSAYEQYF TGTGCCAGCAGTTTGAGGAACAGCGCCTACGAGCAGTACTTC . TRBJ2-7 . TRBV28
CASSLVGTSGLSYNEQFF TGTGCCAGCAGCTTAGTCGGAACTAGCGGGCTGTCCTACAATGAGCAGTTCTTC TRBD2 TRBJ2-1 many TRBV7-2
CSVAGGDYGYTF TGCAGCGTTGCAGGGGGGGACTATGGCTACACCTTC TRBD1 TRBJ1-2 many TRBV29-1
CSARVQGLREKLFF TGCAGTGCTAGAGTCCAGGGGCTGAGGGAAAAACTGTTTTTT . TRBJ1-4 . TRBV20-1
CASRGVRVYNSPLHF TGTGCCAGCAGGGGAGTCAGGGTCTATAATTCACCCCTCCACTTT . TRBJ1-6 many TRBV11-2
CASSRGRFTDTQYF TGTGCCAGCAGCCGGGGAAGGTTCACAGATACGCAGTATTTT . TRBJ2-3 many TRBV7-2
CASSPSRDIFGEPQHF TGTGCCAGCAGCCCGTCCCGGGACATTTTTGGAGAGCCCCAGCATTTT . TRBJ1-5 many TRBV7-2
CAWSEGTSNQPQHF TGTGCCTGGAGTGAGGGCACGAGCAATCAGCCCCAGCATTTT . TRBJ1-5 many TRBV30
CASSLGGNNYGYTF TGTGCCAGCAGTTTAGGGGGGAACAACTATGGCTACACCTTC . TRBJ1-2 many TRBV12-3/TRBV12-4